One and the same sample provided the 20 T cell receptor delta chains below, sequenced in a study of gammadelta T cells in human blood. TCRdb used CATT to re-call clones from the RT-PCR reads. This sample has some 240 delta-chain clones; approximately 5% occur once, and the top ten carry about 30%. Material: Vgamma9Vdelta2 gamma-delta T cells from infant blood. The source is a human donor.

Regarding this clone: This sequence may be a read error, since a much larger clone differs from it by one base. The V gene is TRDV2, the J gene TRDJ1, with 8 positions matching TRDD3. This CDR3 is 14 amino acids long. Germline CDR1 reads GEAIGNYY; CDR2 reads EKD. The J segment lost 3 bases and the V segment lost 3 bases, leaving 5 bases of the junction unmatched. The CDR3 protein is CACDPVGGSDKLIF. In DNA, the CDR3 is TGTGCCTGTGACCCCGTTGGGGGATCCGATAAACTCATCTTT.

Concerning this clone itself: TCRdb records a much larger clone's protein for this DNA, with a difference at residue 3 that likely arises from a read error; the protein given is the translation of the DNA. The V call is TRDV2, the J call TRDJ3; 13 nucleotides line up with TRDD3. The J gene comes from matching the DNA to germline here; TCRdb lacks it. There are 19 residues in the CDR3. Germline assignment: CDR1 GEAIGNYY and CDR2 EKD. The CDR3 reads CAGDTVLGDTHWDTRQMFF. CDR3 sequence (DNA): TGTGCCGGTGACACCGTACTGGGGGATACGCATTGGGACACCCGACAGATGTTTTTC.

The rearrangement uses TRDV2 and TRDJ3, with TRDD3 matching 12 bases. The J gene was not available in TCRdb and was assigned here by matching the DNA to germline segments. From germline, CDR1 is GEAIGNYY and CDR2 EKD. The CDR3 length is 20 residues. The trim removed 3 bases at V and 0 bases at J, leaving 8 bases unmatched. The CDR3, as DNA: TGTGCCTGTGACGTACTGGGGGATACCGAGAGCTCCTGGGACACCCGACAGATGTTTTTC. Protein sequence: CACDVLGDTESSWDTRQMFF.

By share, this clone ranks as large. The chain links TRDV2 to TRDJ3; 12 bases map to TRDD3. CDR1 is GEAIGNYY, CDR2 EKD, per germline. V trimming: 3 bases; J trimming: 4 bases; junction bases outside the gene matches: 6. This CDR3 has 18 residues. The CDR3 DNA reads as TGTGCCTGTGACTTACTGGGGGATACAGCTTGGGACACCCGACAGATGTTTTTC. Residues: CACDLLGDTAWDTRQMFF.

This clone is large within its sample. The chain combines TRDV2 with TRDJ3; 11 bases agree with TRDD3. V was clipped by 3 bases and J by 1 base; unmatched bases: 4. The germline CDR1 and CDR2 sequences are GEAIGNYY and EKD. This CDR3 comprises 18 residues. The CDR3 bases are TGTGCCTGTGACGTACTGGGGGATAGGTCCTGGGACACCCGACAGATGTTTTTC. This encodes CACDVLGDRSWDTRQMFF.

Sample share makes this clone large. The genes are TRDV2 and TRDJ1; D is possibly TRDD3 (6 bases). The CDR3 has 14 residues. Germline V gives CDR1 GEAIGNYY, CDR2 EKD. Trimming removed 0 bases at V and 1 base at J, with 8 bases between. DNA for the CDR3: TGTGCCTGTGACACCTGGGGGGCCACCGATAAACTCATCTTT. Residues: CACDTWGATDKLIF.

This clone appeared a few times. V gene TRDV2 combines with J gene TRDJ1, with 13 bases lining up with TRDD3. V dropped 0 bases and J dropped 0; count of bases not matched to a gene: 9. Germline V gene data show CDR1 as GEAIGNYY and CDR2 as EKD. The CDR3 is made up of 19 amino acids. Here the CDR3 reads CACDTDLLGDTPYTDKLIF. Here the CDR3 DNA reads TGTGCCTGTGACACCGATCTACTGGGGGATACGCCTTACACCGATAAACTCATCTTT.

This clone was counted between two and nine times. With a much larger clone just one base away, this may be a read error. The V call is TRDV2, the J call TRDJ3; TRDD3 matches at 8 bases. There are 17 residues in the CDR3. The ends lost 4 bases at V and 0 bases at J; junction bases unmatched: 4. Germline V gene lookup returns CDR1 GEAIGNYY and CDR2 EKD. The DNA for the CDR3 is TGTGCCTGTGATAGCTGGGGGAACTCCTGGGACACCCGACAGATGTTTTTC. It specifies CACDSWGNSWDTRQMFF.

Notes on this clone: A clone one base away is much larger, so this may be a read error. The DNA is omitted, as the CDR3 cannot be located on it reliably, and the CDR3 follows TCRdb's listing. The V gene was identified as TRDV2, while no J gene was called; the table's TRDD3 call for D was not verified on the DNA. The length of the CDR3 is 18 amino acids, counting both ends. In germline, CDR1 is GEAIGNYY, CDR2 EKD. The CDR3: CAGDTGNGGYGCFDKLIF.

This sequence joins TRDV2 and TRDJ3; 8 bases match TRDD3. The CDR3 sequence is 17 residues long. The germline V gene has CDR1 GEAIGNYY and CDR2 EKD. Trimming cost V 0 bases and J 4 bases; bases outside gene matches: 4. CDR3 residues: CACDTAGDRWDTRQMFF. In DNA, the CDR3 is TGTGCCTGTGACACCGCGGGGGATAGGTGGGACACCCGACAGATGTTTTTC.

Within the sample, this clone is large. This clone may be a read error of a much larger clone one base away. Other DNA sequences in the sample encode the same CDR3. The chain carries TRDV2 and TRDJ2; maybe TRDD3 (5 bases). The CDR3 extends over 13 amino acids. V lost 1 base to trimming and J lost 4 bases, with 6 bases between them. Germline CDR1 GEAIGNYY, CDR2 EKD. The CDR3 reads CACDTWGTAQLFF. CDR3 DNA sequence: TGTGCCTGTGACACGTGGGGGACAGCACAACTCTTCTTT.

Notes on this clone: Being one base from a much bigger clone, this may be a read error. The chain recombines TRDV2 with TRDJ3; TRDD3 aligns across 10 bases. Germline V gene sequence: CDR1 GEAIGNYY, CDR2 EKD. The CDR3 has 18 residues. Here the CDR3 DNA reads TGTGCCTGTGACACTGGGGGATACCGGTCCTGGGACACCCGAAAGATGTTTTTC. Translation: CACDTGGYRSWDTRKMFF.

By share of the sample, this clone is hyperexpanded. The chain uses TRDV2 and TRDJ1; tentatively, D is TRDD3 (10 bases). CDR3 length: 20 residues. Looked up from germline, CDR1 is GEAIGNYY and CDR2 is EKD. V lost 3 bases, J lost 0 bases, and 28 bases lay in between. As DNA, the CDR3 is TGTGCCTGTGACGGCCTTCCTACCCTATATACTGGGGGATACACCGATAAACTCATCTTT. It translates to CACDGLPTLYTGGYTDKLIF.

This clone was recorded a few times. A much more abundant neighbour one base away suggests this may be a read error. V and J are TRDV2 and TRDJ3; D unresolved. TCRdb gives no J gene; it was assigned here by matching the DNA to germline. The germline gives CDR1 GEAIGNYY, CDR2 EKD. The length of the CDR3 is 18 residues. Trimming took 4 bases from V and 0 from J, leaving 15 bases between them. The chain's CDR3 is CACETVGPSSWDTRQMFF. The CDR3 DNA is TGTGCCTGTGAAACCGTGGGCCCGAGCTCCTGGGACACCCGACAGATGTTTTTC.

This rearrangement joins TRDV2 to TRDJ3; 13 bases match TRDD3. The J gene, absent from TCRdb, was called here by matching the DNA to germline. Trimming at V came to 2 bases and at J to 4 bases, leaving 1 base not matched to a gene. Per the germline V gene, CDR1 is GEAIGNYY and CDR2 is EKD. The CDR3 consists of 17 residues. CDR3: CACDILGDTWDTRQMFF. CDR3 nucleotides: TGTGCCTGTGACATACTGGGGGATACGTGGGACACCCGACAGATGTTTTTC.

This clone was counted between two and nine times. A far larger clone is only one base removed, so a read error is likely. The V gene is TRDV2, the J gene TRDJ3, with 11 bases matching TRDD3. The J gene, left out of TCRdb, was set here by checking the DNA against germline. The germline V gene encodes CDR1 GEAIGNYY and CDR2 EKD. V was clipped by 0 bases and J by 0 bases; unmatched bases: 3. CDR3 length: 19 residues. The CDR3 is CACDTTTGGYSWDTRQMFF. The DNA of the CDR3 is TGTGCCTGTGACACCACTACTGGGGGATACTCCTGGGACACCCGACAGATGTTTTTC.

The table lists this clone with a few counts. This could be a read error, since a much larger clone is one nucleotide away. The chain recombines TRDV2 with TRDJ3; 7 bases are a match to TRDD3. TCRdb is silent on the J gene; assignment here came from matching the DNA to germline. The CDR3 consists of 18 residues. Germline V lookup: CDR1 GEAIGNYY, CDR2 EKD. CDR3 in DNA: TGTGCCGGTGACACCGGGGGATCCAGCTCCTGGGACACCCGACAGATGTTTTTC. It encodes CAGDTGGSSSWDTRQMFF.

This clone is termed large. The gene calls are TRDV2 and TRDJ3; the match to TRDD3 covers 7 bases. CDR3 size: 17 residues. J lost 0 bases, V lost 4 bases, and 5 bases had no gene match. Germline values: CDR1 GEAIGNYY, CDR2 EKD. The CDR3 nucleotides are TGTGCCTGTGATAGCTGGGGGCACTCCTGGGACACCCGACAGATGTTTTTC. This encodes CACDSWGHSWDTRQMFF.

With regard to this clone: A far larger clone is only one base removed, so a read error is likely. The J gene is TRDJ2, the V gene TRDV2, with TRDD3 identical over 11 bases. Germline CDR1 GEAIGNYY, CDR2 EKD. Losses at the gene ends were 4 bases for V and 0 bases for J; bases not matched to a gene: 9. The CDR3 length is 18 residues. CDR3 region: CACDQVLGDTTLTAQLFF. As DNA, the CDR3 is TGTGCCTGTGATCAGGTGTTGGGGGATACGACTTTGACAGCACAACTCTTCTTT.

By sample fraction, this clone is large (0.1 to 1%). The V call is TRDV2, the J call TRDJ2, with 12 bases fitting TRDD3. CDR1 GEAIGNYY and CDR2 EKD come from the germline V gene. Losses at the gene ends were 1 base for V and 3 bases for J; bases not matched to a gene: 14. The CDR3 has 20 residues. The CDR3 sequence: CACDTLGDTRGDGVTAQLFF. The DNA of the CDR3 is TGTGCCTGTGACACGCTGGGGGATACGCGGGGTGACGGAGTGACAGCACAACTCTTCTTT.